Sequencing of this TCR beta chain was carried out in a study of post-analysis software for immune sequencing data. CDR1 and CDR2 (germline): SQVTM, ANQGSEA. The V gene lost 1 base and the J gene lost 7 bases, with 11 bases spanning the gap. This CDR3 spans 12 amino acids. Of note for this clonotype: Its target is unknown. A much larger clone sits a single nucleotide away, making a read error possible.

Unique molecular identifiers were carried by the TCR beta cDNA libraries. TCRdb itself ran the PCR reads through MiXCR, one entry per CDR3 protein. The table includes roughly 170,000 distinct CDR3 sequences, roughly 31% detected once. Broader study findings: Controls' normalized Chao1 diversity significantly exceeded that of multiple sclerosis patients. TRBV segments more frequent in patients than in controls numbered several and included TRBV5-6, TRBV5-1 and TRBV20-1.

Specimen: blood. This clonotype was obtained from a girl between 10 and 17 years old with multiple sclerosis. The chain joins TRBV29-1 to TRBJ2-7; D might be TRBD2 (5 bases). This CDR3 reads CSVEGDYNEQYF. The CDR3 nucleotides are TGCAGCGTTGAAGGAGACTACAATGAGCAGTACTTC.